This T cell receptor (beta chain) was retrieved from a study of cytomegalovirus exposure and HLA in healthy donors. As for the study in general: Earlier, almost 120 million unique TCR beta sequences were recovered from around 180 million T cells by an analysis.

Study-wide results and caveats: Researchers counted 150 to 200 TCR beta chains as cytomegalovirus-associated. Later analysis placed DRB1 highest and HLA-C lowest in TCR association rates, which differed by HLA locus. Analysis was carried out at a later point, and it linked a missense DCLRE1C variant to TCR beta V- and J-gene trimming.

Worth noting for this clone: The antigen remains unidentified.

PCR primers comprised 60 Vbeta and 13 Jbeta primers. Repertoires were generated with immunoSEQ multiplex PCR, while TCRdb's copy carries only in-frame clones and drops some. Here the sample spans around 150,000 clones, approximately 80% being singletons. This clonotype was sampled from a man aged 25 to 40 in good health and CMV-seronegative. Sequencing was done on a sample of PBMCs.

The CDR3 nucleotides are TGTGCCAGCTCGGGCTTTACAGATACGCAGTATTTT. This sequence encodes CASSGFTDTQYF. The rearrangement uses TRBV18 and TRBJ2-3; D gene ambiguous. The CDR3 spans 12 residues. The V and J ends lost 6 bases and 3 bases respectively, with 7 bases between them. Germline CDR1 and CDR2: KGHSH and LQKENI.